Listed here are 27 T cell receptor beta chains from one sample, sequenced in a study of early T cells in non-severe SARS-CoV-2 infection. TCRdb called the 5' RACE reads again in MiXCR, with one record for every CDR3 protein. Of roughly 24,000 distinct CDR3 sequences in the sample, about 3.8% were seen once. Source material: whole blood. These receptors originate from an adult who was a healthcare worker with PCR-confirmed SARS-CoV-2 infection or an uninfected control (not recorded which).

This clonotype was recorded many times. This rearrangement joins TRBV4-2 to TRBJ2-1, with 7 bases aligning to TRBD2. Germline lookup yields CDR1 LGHNA and CDR2 YNFKEQ. The CDR3 consists of 14 residues. Losses at the gene ends were 0 bases for V and 9 bases for J; bases not matched to a gene: 5. The CDR3 DNA reads as TGTGCCAGCAGCCAAGATGGGGAGGGGACTGAGCAGTTCTTC. Amino acids: CASSQDGEGTEQFF.

About this clonotype itself: A single base separates this from a much larger clone, so it may be a read error. DNA of the CDR3: TGTGCCAGCAGGTTAGAGGCAGGGAGCCCTGGAAACACCATATATTTT. Its protein is CASRLEAGSPGNTIYF. This chain joins TRBV12-3 or TRBV12-4 and TRBJ1-3; tentatively, D is TRBD1 (5 bases). The CDR3 covers 16 residues.

This clonotype was seen at least ten times. The chain links TRBV27 to TRBJ2-7; 8 nucleotides match TRBD2. CDR3 size: 15 residues. J lost 7 bases, V lost 5 bases, and 13 bases had no gene match. Germline CDR1 is MNHEY and CDR2 is SMNVEV (reference sequence). The CDR3 spells CASSPYGTREREQYF. CDR3 DNA: TGTGCCAGCAGTCCCTATGGGACTAGGGAGAGGGAGCAGTACTTC.

This clonotype occurred a few times. The genes are TRBV28 and TRBJ2-4; weak D call: TRBD2 (5 bases). Trimming left V 8 bases short and J 0 bases short, with 14 bases between. This CDR3 is 15 amino acids long. Germline loops: CDR1 MDHEN, CDR2 SYDVKM. This chain's CDR3 is CASVPRGLAKNIQYF. The CDR3, as DNA: TGTGCCAGCGTTCCCCGGGGATTAGCCAAAAACATTCAGTACTTC.

This clonotype appeared many times. In DNA form, the CDR3 reads TGTGCCAGCAGCTTGGAGGACAGCAATCAGCCCCAGCATTTT. The encoded protein is CASSLEDSNQPQHF. The rearrangement uses TRBV5-5 and TRBJ1-5, with D hard to call. The CDR3 runs to 14 residues. Trimming removed 0 bases from V and 1 base from J, with 5 bases in between. In germline, CDR1 is SGHKS, CDR2 YYEKEE (reference sequence).

In this sample, this clonotype turned up many times. This chain uses TRBV7-2 with TRBJ2-1; the D gene is possibly TRBD2 (6 bases). Trimming shortened V by 5 bases and J by 2 bases, and 13 bases separated the two germline ends. There are 15 residues in the CDR3. Per the germline V gene, CDR1 is SGHTA and CDR2 is FQGNSA. CDR3 in DNA: TGTGCCAGCAGCCCAGCTACGGGGGCCTACAATGAGCAGTTCTTC. As protein: CASSPATGAYNEQFF.

This clonotype was seen only once. V gene TRBV7-2 combines with J gene TRBJ2-3, with D perhaps TRBD1 or TRBD2 (5 bases each). The CDR3 has 14 amino acids. Germline V gene data show CDR1 as SGHTA and CDR2 as FQGNSA. Trimming removed 3 bases at V and 4 bases at J, with 11 bases between. The CDR3 loop is CASSFPLGADTQYF. The CDR3 bases are TGTGCCAGCAGCTTCCCCCTGGGGGCAGATACGCAGTATTTT. The full variable domain, its missing parts supplied by reference TRBV7-2 and TRBJ2-3, is GAGVSQSPSNKVTEKGKDVELRCDPISGHTALYWYRQSLGQGLEFLIYFQGNSAPDKSGLPSDRFSAERTGGSVSTLTIQRTQQEDSAVYLCASSFPLGADTQYFGPGTRLTVL.

This clonotype occurred many times. CDR3 sequence reads: CASSLRHGTSGGSSVNEQFF. For the CDR3, the DNA is TGTGCCAGCAGCTTACGTCATGGGACTAGCGGGGGCTCGTCCGTCAATGAGCAGTTCTTC. This chain links TRBV7-8 with TRBJ2-1; TRBD2 matches 14 bases. After removal of 2 bases from V and 6 bases from J, the junction contained 15 bases not matched to a gene. Looked up from germline, CDR1 is SGHVS and CDR2 is FQNEAQ. The CDR3 runs 20 residues. The full variable domain, its missing parts supplied by reference TRBV7-8 and TRBJ2-1, is GAGVSQSPRYKVAKRGQDVALRCDPISGHVSLFWYQQALGQGPEFLTYFQNEAQLDKSGLPSDRFFAERPEGSVSTLKIQRTQQEDSAVYLCASSLRHGTSGGSSVNEQFFGPGTRLTVL.

In this sample, this clonotype turned up many times. The chain is built from TRBV7-9 and TRBJ2-3; 8 positions agree with TRBD2. Losses at the gene ends were 4 bases for V and 0 bases for J; bases not matched to a gene: 3. CDR3 length equals 15 residues. CDR1 SEHNR and CDR2 FQNEAQ come from the germline V gene (reference sequence). The chain's CDR3 is CASSSSSGSTDTQYF. The CDR3 nucleotides are TGTGCCAGCAGCTCATCTAGCGGGAGCACAGATACGCAGTATTTT.

This clonotype is judged medium-sized. The CDR3 DNA reads as TGTGCCAGCAGCTTAAACAGCGGGAGGAACGAGCAGTACTTC. This sequence encodes CASSLNSGRNEQYF. The genes are TRBV7-2 and TRBJ2-7, with 9 bases identical to TRBD2. Germline-derived CDR1 and CDR2 are SGHTA and FQGNSA. V lost 2 bases, J lost 5 bases, and 4 bases stayed unmatched. The CDR3 contains 14 residues.

This clonotype has ten or more counts. The genes are TRBV20-1 and TRBJ1-1, with a weak D call TRBD1 (6 bases). The germline V gene has CDR1 DFQATT and CDR2 SNEGSKA (reference sequence). V lost 0 bases and J lost 1, with 18 bases in between. The CDR3 covers 17 residues. CDR3 in DNA: TGCAGTGCTAGAGATCGTTTGTTCCAGGGGCAGAACACTGAAGCTTTCTTT. Translating it yields CSARDRLFQGQNTEAFF.

This clonotype was seen ten or more times. V gene TRBV29-1 combines with J gene TRBJ2-1, with no clear D. CDR3 length: 12 amino acids. Germline loops: CDR1 SQVTM, CDR2 ANQGSEA. V lost 4 bases and J 5 bases, leaving 9 bases between the germline ends. DNA of the CDR3: TGCAGCGTTGTAAACTTCCACAATGAGCAGTTCTTC. It codes for CSVVNFHNEQFF.

This clonotype was seen at least ten times. CDR3 sequence reads: CASSIDGTPGWSNTEAFF. The CDR3 DNA reads as TGTGCCAGCAGTATAGACGGGACACCGGGGTGGTCGAACACTGAAGCTTTCTTT. V usage is TRBV9 and J usage is TRBJ1-1; D is perhaps TRBD1 (6 bases). Germline CDR1 reads SGDLS; CDR2 reads YYNGEE. Trimming removed 5 bases at V and 1 base at J, with 24 bases between. The CDR3 is made up of 18 amino acids.

By share, this clonotype ranks as medium-sized (0.01 to 0.1%). V is TRBV25-1 and J is TRBJ1-1, with a possible D match to TRBD1 (6 bases). Germline V CDR1 and CDR2: MGHDK, SYGVNS. The CDR3 is made up of 14 amino acids. The V end lost 0 bases, the J end lost 11 bases, and 16 bases lay between the germline ends. This CDR3 reads CASSEYGDNPDAFF. The CDR3 DNA follows: TGTGCCAGCAGTGAATACGGGGACAATCCCGACGCTTTCTTT.

There are many counts of this clonotype. This chain links TRBV12-3 or TRBV12-4 with TRBJ1-3; 7 nucleotides agree with TRBD1. J gave up 0 bases and V 6 bases, and 8 bases lay outside the gene matches. CDR3 length: 16 amino acids. CDR3: CASRSQGVLSGNTIYF. The CDR3 DNA sequence: TGTGCCAGCAGATCCCAGGGGGTCCTCTCTGGAAACACCATATATTTT.

At least ten counts were recorded for this clonotype. V gene TRBV11-1 combines with J gene TRBJ2-5; 8 bases agree with TRBD1. Trimming cost V 1 base and J 0 bases; bases outside gene matches: 7. The CDR3 consists of 17 residues. Germline CDR1 and CDR2: SGHAT and FQDESV (reference sequence). The CDR3 is CASSLGGATGDQETQYF. CDR3 coding DNA: TGTGCCAGCAGCTTAGGGGGAGCGACAGGGGACCAAGAGACCCAGTACTTC.

The table lists this clonotype with a few counts. This CDR3 is CSARGERSYEQYF. The CDR3 DNA is TGCAGTGCTAGAGGGGAACGGAGCTACGAGCAGTACTTC. J is TRBJ2-7 and V is TRBV20-1, with D unclear. Trimming cost V 1 base and J 3 bases, with 10 bases left between them. This CDR3 is built from 13 residues. The germline V gene has CDR1 DFQATT and CDR2 SNEGSKA (reference sequence).

This clonotype has ten or more counts. The J gene is TRBJ2-1, the V gene TRBV2; TRBD1 agrees at 7 bases. V lost 9 bases, J lost 8 bases, and 10 bases stayed unmatched. Germline V CDR1 and CDR2: SNHLY, FYNNEI. This CDR3 comprises 13 residues. The CDR3 sequence: CARAPTGHDEQFF. The DNA for the CDR3 is TGTGCCAGAGCCCCGACAGGGCATGATGAGCAGTTCTTC.

This clonotype was detected ten times or more. The genes are TRBV21-1 and TRBJ2-5; whether TRBD1, the table's D call, matches the DNA was not checked. TRBV21-1 is assigned pseudogene status. The length of the CDR3 is 15 residues. The chain's CDR3 is CASSKESALGATQYF. In DNA, the CDR3 is TGTGCCAGCAGCAAAGAATCGGCCTTAGGGGCGACCCAGTACTTC.

This clonotype was observed many times. The chain recombines TRBV5-1 with TRBJ2-5, with D tentatively TRBD1 (6 bases). The CDR3 consists of 14 residues. The germline gives CDR1 SGHRS, CDR2 YFSETQ. The V gene lost 1 base and the J gene lost 5 bases, with 12 bases spanning the gap. CDR3 bases: TGCGCCAGCAGCTTGACACAGGGTTTGGAGACCCAGTACTTC. Translating gives CASSLTQGLETQYF.

This clonotype was seen repeatedly, ten times or more. This sequence joins TRBV12-3 or TRBV12-4 and TRBJ2-5; possibly TRBD2 for D (6 bases). The CDR3 is 14 amino acids. V was cut by 8 bases and J by 0 bases, with 13 bases left in between. The CDR3 nucleotides are TGTGCCAGCTCCCCCCGGGGGTACCAAGAGACCCAGTACTTC. Protein: CASSPRGYQETQYF.

This clonotype was seen repeatedly, ten times or more. This sequence joins TRBV7-9 and TRBJ2-4; 10 nucleotides agree with TRBD2. This CDR3 has 19 residues. CDR1 and CDR2 from the germline V gene are SEHNR and FQNEAQ (reference sequence). Losses at the gene ends were 2 bases for V and 0 bases for J; bases not matched to a gene: 10. CDR3 loop: CASSLPPSGRAEAKNIQYF. The CDR3 bases are TGTGCCAGCAGCTTACCGCCCAGCGGGAGGGCCGAAGCCAAAAACATTCAGTACTTC.

In its sample, this clonotype ranks as medium-sized (0.01 to 0.1%). The chain employs TRBV12-3 or TRBV12-4 and TRBJ1-2; D unclear. Trimming left V 4 bases short and J 4 bases short, with 10 bases between. The length of the CDR3 is 13 residues. CDR3 protein: CASSYTVSYGYTF. The CDR3 DNA reads as TGTGCCAGCAGTTACACAGTATCCTATGGCTACACCTTC.

This clonotype was recorded many times. This chain joins TRBV5-6 and TRBJ2-1, with TRBD2 as a possible D gene (7 bases). This CDR3 has 16 residues. Germline lookup yields CDR1 SGHDT and CDR2 YYEEEE. Trimming removed 4 bases at V and 2 bases at J, with 16 bases between. The CDR3 here is CASSLYGGGPYNEQFF. The CDR3 coding sequence is TGTGCCAGCAGCCTATATGGCGGGGGCCCCTACAATGAGCAGTTCTTC.

This clonotype was recorded at least ten times. The V call is TRBV10-1, the J call TRBJ2-5, with D perhaps assigned TRBD1 or TRBD2 (6 bases each). Germline CDR1 reads WNHNN; CDR2 reads SYGVQD (reference sequence). This CDR3 region has 13 residues. Trimming pared 5 bases from V and 5 bases from J, leaving 12 bases between. The CDR3 DNA follows: TGCGCCAGCAGTCCGGGGGCCTGGGAGACCCAGTACTTC. Protein product: CASSPGAWETQYF.

This clonotype was recorded a few times. This chain joins TRBV7-9 and TRBJ1-1; D remains unclear. Germline lookup yields CDR1 SEHNR and CDR2 FQNEAQ (reference sequence). This CDR3 is built from 14 residues. Trimming cost V 3 bases and J 2 bases, with 10 bases left between them. This chain's CDR3 is CASSFREANTEAFF. The DNA for the CDR3 is TGTGCCAGCAGCTTTCGGGAGGCAAACACTGAAGCTTTCTTT.

V and J are TRBV6-5 and TRBJ2-3; 9 bases are a match to TRBD2. V lost 8 bases to trimming and J lost 1 base; unmatched junction nucleotides: 1. Germline-derived CDR1 and CDR2 are MNHEY and SVGAGI. This CDR3 spans 13 amino acids. The CDR3 DNA is TGTGCCAGCGAGCGGGGGGGCACAGATACGCAGTATTTT. This sequence encodes CASERGGTDTQYF.